A single sample gave rise to the 17 T cell receptor beta chains below, sequenced in a study of glioma-infiltrating T cells. Using RNA template, CDR3s of TCR alpha and beta were amplified with iRepertoire arm-PCR. In TCRdb, the multiplex PCR reads were re-called with MiXCR into one record per CDR3 protein. The sample carries some 100,000 distinct CDR3 sequences, 20% to 25% recorded once. Specimen: glioma tissue, nonneoplastic brain tissue, or PBMCs (not recorded which). The receptors were sampled from a human donor with low-grade glioma or glioblastoma, undergoing nonglioma brain surgery, or in good health (not recorded which).

The J gene is TRBJ1-1, the V gene TRBV5-1; 7 bases are a match to TRBD1. Trimming at V came to 1 base and at J to 4 bases, leaving 7 bases not matched to a gene. The CDR3 spans 15 residues. Per the germline V gene, CDR1 is SGHRS and CDR2 is YFSETQ. The chain's CDR3 is CASSLTTGTGTEAFF. DNA for the CDR3: TGCGCCAGCAGCTTGACGACAGGGACCGGCACTGAAGCTTTCTTT.

This clonotype was counted ten times or more. The chain combines TRBV7-3 with TRBJ1-2, with 7 nucleotides matching TRBD1. V trimming: 5 bases; J trimming: 6 bases; junction bases outside the gene matches: 15. The CDR3 extends over 16 amino acids. CDR1 and CDR2 (germline): SGHTA, FQGTGA. CDR3 DNA sequence: TGTGCCAGCAGCCAACACTACAGGGACAGCCTCGATGGCTACACCTTC. This translates into CASSQHYRDSLDGYTF.

This clonotype was observed at least ten times. V usage is TRBV7-9 and J usage is TRBJ2-6; 8 positions match TRBD1. The CDR3 has 15 residues. With V trimmed by 4 bases and J by 2 bases, 1 base remained unmatched. Germline assignment: CDR1 SEHNR and CDR2 FQNEAQ (reference sequence). CDR3 region: CASSSDRAGANVLTF. The CDR3 DNA reads TGTGCCAGCAGCTCGGACAGGGCTGGGGCCAACGTCCTGACTTTC.

This clonotype was seen ten or more times. The V call is TRBV5-8, the J call TRBJ2-5; 7 nucleotides agree with TRBD1. CDR1 SGHTS and CDR2 YDEGEE come from the germline V gene. CDR3 length equals 16 residues. Trimming cost V 0 bases and J 2 bases; bases outside gene matches: 7. The CDR3 is CASSLGPTGKQETQYF. CDR3 bases: TGTGCCAGCAGCTTGGGCCCGACAGGGAAGCAAGAGACCCAGTACTTC.

A remark on this clonotype: The CDR3 does not close with the conserved phenylalanine or tryptophan, likely indicating a read error. V and J are TRBV25-1 and TRBJ1-6; D remains ambiguous. The CDR3 is made up of 13 amino acids. Trimming left V 2 bases short and J 3 bases short, with 2 bases between. Germline lookup yields CDR1 MGHDK and CDR2 SYGVNS. CDR3 sequence: CASSEVYNSPLHL. The CDR3 DNA follows: TGTGCCAGCAGTGAAGTCTATAATTCACCCCTCCACCTC.

This clonotype has more than one count but fewer than ten. The rearrangement uses TRBV29-1 and TRBJ2-1, with TRBD2 as a possible D gene (6 bases). This CDR3 has 12 amino acids. CDR1 and CDR2 from the germline V gene are SQVTM and ANQGSEA. The V end lost 7 bases, the J end lost 2 bases, and 9 bases lay between the germline ends. This CDR3 reads CSERTTYNEQFF. The CDR3, as DNA: TGCAGCGAGCGGACTACCTACAATGAGCAGTTCTTC.

This clonotype was seen ten or more times. The gene calls are TRBV6-1 and TRBJ2-1; D is uncertain. This CDR3 is 13 amino acids long. Germline loops: CDR1 MNHNS, CDR2 SASEGT. V was clipped by 6 bases and J by 2 bases, with 8 bases between them. DNA for the CDR3: TGTGCCAGCAGCCAAGTACCCTACAATGAGCAGTTCTTC. Translated, it gives CASSQVPYNEQFF.

This clonotype was recorded many times. V is TRBV20-1 and J is TRBJ1-6; 9 positions agree with TRBD1. This CDR3 is built from 14 residues. CDR1 is DFQATT and CDR2 is SNEGSKA in the germline V gene (reference sequence). Trimming cost V 5 bases and J 9 bases; bases outside gene matches: 8. The CDR3 spells CSAPSGTGSSPLHF. CDR3 nucleotides: TGCAGTGCTCCCTCCGGGACAGGGAGTTCACCCCTCCACTTT.

This clonotype appeared a few times. This chain links TRBV30 with TRBJ1-3; TRBD1 is a possible D gene (6 bases). V lost 2 bases, J lost 0 bases, and 11 bases lay in between. Germline loops: CDR1 GTSNPN, CDR2 SVGIG (reference sequence). This CDR3 spans 15 amino acids. The chain's CDR3 is CAWSIGQNSGNTIYF. DNA for the CDR3: TGTGCCTGGAGTATCGGACAGAACTCTGGAAACACCATATATTTT.

At least ten counts were recorded for this clonotype. This chain joins TRBV5-1 and TRBJ1-6; 9 nucleotides line up with TRBD1. After removal of 2 bases from V and 4 bases from J, the junction contained 7 bases not matched to a gene. Per the germline V gene, CDR1 is SGHRS and CDR2 is YFSETQ. This CDR3 comprises 17 residues. The CDR3 nucleotides are TGCGCCAGCAGCTTCCGGGACAGGGCCATTTATAATTCACCCCTCCACTTT. Translated, it gives CASSFRDRAIYNSPLHF.

Concerning this clonotype itself: One base away lies a much larger clone, so this may be a sequencing read error. DNA for the CDR3: TGTACCAGTAGTATTGGGCCAAGAGACGAGCAGTACTTC. Protein sequence: CTSSIGPRDEQYF. J is TRBJ2-7 and V is TRBV19; D is unresolved. Germline CDR1 reads LNHDA; CDR2 reads SQIVND (reference sequence). The CDR3 runs to 13 residues.

This clonotype was seen repeatedly, ten times or more. Here the CDR3 DNA reads TGCGCCAGCAGCCTAGACGGGGTGTCTACCTACAATGAGCAGTTCTTC. Protein product: CASSLDGVSTYNEQFF. The rearrangement joins TRBV4-3 to TRBJ2-1; tentative D call: TRBD2 (5 bases). CDR1 is LGHNA, CDR2 YSLEER, per germline. Trimming left V 4 bases short and J 2 bases short, with 15 bases between. The CDR3 contains 16 residues.

This rearrangement joins TRBV6-6 to TRBJ1-1; D unclear. CDR1 MNHNY and CDR2 SVGAGI come from the germline V gene (reference sequence). V dropped 3 bases and J dropped 11 bases, with 16 bases sitting between them. The CDR3 runs to 13 residues. The CDR3 region is CASSYVKTIEAFF. CDR3 bases: TGTGCCAGCAGTTATGTAAAGACCATTGAGGCTTTCTTT.

The sample holds many counts of this clonotype. The rearrangement joins TRBV5-1 to TRBJ2-7, with D perhaps TRBD1 or TRBD2 (7 bases each). V was trimmed by 6 bases and J by 0 bases, leaving 13 bases between them. The CDR3 runs 14 residues. CDR1 and CDR2 from the germline V gene are SGHRS and YFSETQ. The CDR3 DNA follows: TGCGCCAGCAAGCGGGACAGTTCCTCCTACGAGCAGTACTTC. Translating it yields CASKRDSSSYEQYF.

There are many counts of this clonotype. In DNA form, the CDR3 reads TGTGCCACCCGACGTCAGGGGACGAACACTGAAGCTTTCTTT. This translates into CATRRQGTNTEAFF. The V call is TRBV6-2 or TRBV6-3, the J call TRBJ1-1; D is perhaps TRBD1 (6 bases). Germline V CDR1 and CDR2: MNHEY, SVGEGT. The CDR3 totals 14 residues. V lost 10 bases and J 1 base, leaving 16 bases between the germline ends.

The V and J genes are TRBV19 and TRBJ2-7; D could derive from TRBD1 or TRBD2 (6 bases each). The CDR3 spans 14 residues. Germline V CDR1 and CDR2: LNHDA, SQIVND (reference sequence). V was cut by 3 bases and J by 2 bases, with 11 bases left in between. The CDR3 region has the DNA TGTGCCAGTAGTATTGGAGGGGACACCTACGAGCAGTACTTC. It yields the protein CASSIGGDTYEQYF.

Many counts were recorded for this clonotype. V is TRBV28 and J is TRBJ2-7; D is perhaps TRBD2 (7 bases). V was trimmed by 5 bases and J by 3 bases, leaving 14 bases between them. CDR1 is MDHEN, CDR2 SYDVKM, per germline. The CDR3 runs 14 residues. The CDR3: CASSEGGKDYEQYF. The CDR3 nucleotides are TGTGCCAGCAGTGAGGGGGGGAAGGACTACGAGCAGTACTTC.